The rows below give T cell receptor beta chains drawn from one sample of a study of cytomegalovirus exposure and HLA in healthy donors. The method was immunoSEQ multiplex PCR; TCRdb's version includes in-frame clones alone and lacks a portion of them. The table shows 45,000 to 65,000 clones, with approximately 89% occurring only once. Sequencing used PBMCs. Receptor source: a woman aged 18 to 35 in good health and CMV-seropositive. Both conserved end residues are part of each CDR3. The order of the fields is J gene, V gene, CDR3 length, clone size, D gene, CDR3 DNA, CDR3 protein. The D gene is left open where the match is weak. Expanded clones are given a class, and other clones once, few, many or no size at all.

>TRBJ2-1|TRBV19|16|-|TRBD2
TGTGCCAGTAGTGCCCGGCTAGCGGGGTCCTACAATGAGCAGTTCTTC
CASSARLAGSYNEQFF
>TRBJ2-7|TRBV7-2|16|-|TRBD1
TGTGCCAGCAGCGTCCTCCCTTTAGGACAGGGCTACGAGCAGTACTTC
CASSVLPLGQGYEQYF
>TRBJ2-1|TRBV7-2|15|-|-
TGTGCCAGCAGCCTCGGGACGGGGGACTACAATGAGCAGTTCTTC
CASSLGTGDYNEQFF
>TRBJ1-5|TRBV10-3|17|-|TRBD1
TGTGCCATCAGTGAGTCACAGGGGGGGTATTCCGATCAGCCCCAGCATTTT
CAISESQGGYSDQPQHF
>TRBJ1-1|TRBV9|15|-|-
TGTGCCAGCAGCGTAGATGGGCTGGCGAACACTGAAGCTTTCTTT
CASSVDGLANTEAFF
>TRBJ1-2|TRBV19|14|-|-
TGTGCCAGTAGTTGGACAGCGACTTACTATGGCTACACCTTC
CASSWTATYYGYTF
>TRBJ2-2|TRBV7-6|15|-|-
TGTGCCAGCAGCTTAGGGACAGACAACACCGGGGAGCTGTTTTTT
CASSLGTDNTGELFF
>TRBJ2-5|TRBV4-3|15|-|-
TGCGCCAGCAGCCGGGCAGGAGGCCGTGTTAGTAACCAGTACTTC
CASSRAGGRVSNQYF
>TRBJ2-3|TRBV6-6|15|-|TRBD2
TGTGCCAGCAGCGTTAGCGGGGGTGGCACAGATACGCAGTATTTT
CASSVSGGGTDTQYF
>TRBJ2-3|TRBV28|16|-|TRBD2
TGTGCCAGCAGCCGTAAACGGGGGGGCCATACAGATACGCAGTATTTT
CASSRKRGGHTDTQYF
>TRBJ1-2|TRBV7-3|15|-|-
TGTGCCAGCAGCTTAGATGGGGGGACGGCCTATGGCTACACCTTC
CASSLDGGTAYGYTF
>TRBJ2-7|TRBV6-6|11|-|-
TGTGCCAGCAGTCCGTCAGGGGAGCAGTACTTC
CASSPSGEQYF
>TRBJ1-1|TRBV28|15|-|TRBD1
TGTGCCAGCCCCAAGGGACAGGGCTCGAACACTGAAGCTTTCTTT
CASPKGQGSNTEAFF
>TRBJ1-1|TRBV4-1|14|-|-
TGCGCCAGCAGCCAAGGCCCAGAGAACACTGAAGCTTTCTTT
CASSQGPENTEAFF
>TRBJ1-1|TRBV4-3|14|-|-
TGCGCCAGCAGGCTCACAGGAGAAAACACTGAAGCTTTCTTT
CASRLTGENTEAFF
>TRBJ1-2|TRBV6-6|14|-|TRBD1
TGTGCCAGCAGTTCCCCGGGACAGGGGTATGGCTACACCTTC
CASSSPGQGYGYTF
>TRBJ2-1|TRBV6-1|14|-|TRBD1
TGTGCCAGCATGTGGGACAGGGGTTACAATGAGCAGTTCTTC
CASMWDRGYNEQFF
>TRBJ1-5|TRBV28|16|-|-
TGTGCCAGCAGTCTCATATGGGACATGAGCAATCAGCCCCAGCATTTT
CASSLIWDMSNQPQHF
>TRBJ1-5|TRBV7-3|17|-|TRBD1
TGTGCCAGCAGCCCACAGACAGGGCACAATAGCAATCAGCCCCAGCATTTT
CASSPQTGHNSNQPQHF
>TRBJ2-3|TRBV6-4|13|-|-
TGTGCCAGCAGTCAGGCACCCACAGATACGCAGTATTTT
CASSQAPTDTQYF
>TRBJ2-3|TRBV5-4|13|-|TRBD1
TGTGCCACGCGGACAGGGAGCACAGATACGCAGTATTTT
CATRTGSTDTQYF
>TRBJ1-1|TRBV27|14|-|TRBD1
TGTGCCAGCAGATTGACAGGGCATAACACTGAAGCTTTCTTT
CASRLTGHNTEAFF
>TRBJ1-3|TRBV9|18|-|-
TGTGCCAGCAGCGTAGAGCAGCGACCGGGTCTCTCTGGAAACACCATATATTTT
CASSVEQRPGLSGNTIYF
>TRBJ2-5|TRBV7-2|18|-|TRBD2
TGTGCCAGCAGCTTAAAAGGAGGGACTAGCCCCGAGACGGTGACCCAGTACTTC
CASSLKGGTSPETVTQYF
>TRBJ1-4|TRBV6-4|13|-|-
TGTGCCAGCAGTGTTCAGATTAATGAAAAACTGTTTTTT
CASSVQINEKLFF
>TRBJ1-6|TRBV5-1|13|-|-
TGCGCCAGCAGCCCGGCGGGGGGATCACCCCTCCACTTT
CASSPAGGSPLHF
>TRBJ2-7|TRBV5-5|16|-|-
TGTGCCAGCAGCCCTGGAGGGGTACCTAGAATCTACGAGCAGTACTTC
CASSPGGVPRIYEQYF
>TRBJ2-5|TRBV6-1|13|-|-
TGTGCCAGCAGTGACACAGCCCAAGAGACCCAGTACTTC
CASSDTAQETQYF
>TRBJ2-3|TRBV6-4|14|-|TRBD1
TGTGCCAGCAGCGGACAGGGAGCGACAGATACGCAGTATTTT
CASSGQGATDTQYF
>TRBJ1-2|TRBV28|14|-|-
TGTGCCAGCAGTTTAGCGCAGGGGATCTACGGCTACACCTTC
CASSLAQGIYGYTF
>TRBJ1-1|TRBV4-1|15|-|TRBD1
TGCGCCAGCAGCCAAGGGGACAGGGGGAACACTGAAGCTTTCTTT
CASSQGDRGNTEAFF
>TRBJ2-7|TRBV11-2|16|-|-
TGTGCCAGCAGCTTAGAAGGCGGGGTAAGCTCCTACGAGCAGTACTTC
CASSLEGGVSSYEQYF
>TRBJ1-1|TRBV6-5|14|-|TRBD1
TGTGCCAGCAATACCGACAGGGGGCACACTGAAGCTTTCTTT
CASNTDRGHTEAFF
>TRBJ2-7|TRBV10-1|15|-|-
TGCGCCAGCAGTCAAGAGGGGGGGGCTCTCAACGAGCAGTACTTC
CASSQEGGALNEQYF
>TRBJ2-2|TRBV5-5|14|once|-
TGTGCCAGCAGCTTGGGGGGGCTTGCCGGGGAGCTGTTTTTT
CASSLGGLAGELFF
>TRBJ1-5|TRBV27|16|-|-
TGTGCCAGCAGTTTAATCTGGGGCGCGAGCAATCAGCCCCAGCATTTT
CASSLIWGASNQPQHF
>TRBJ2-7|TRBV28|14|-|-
TGTGCCAGCAGTACTGGGGGCAGGACCTACGAGCAGTACTTC
CASSTGGRTYEQYF
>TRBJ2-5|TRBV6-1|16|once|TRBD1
TGTGCCAGCAGTGACGAAACCGGGACAGGGCGTGAGACCCAGTACTTC
CASSDETGTGRETQYF
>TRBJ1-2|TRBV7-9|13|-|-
TGTGCCAGCAGCCCCGAGCGGTTCTATGGCTACACCTTC
CASSPERFYGYTF
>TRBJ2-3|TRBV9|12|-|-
TGTGCCAGCAGCGTAGGTAGAGATACGCAGTATTTT
CASSVGRDTQYF
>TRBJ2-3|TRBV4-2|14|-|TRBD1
TGTGCCAGCAGCCAAATGACAGGGGCAGATACGCAGTATTTT
CASSQMTGADTQYF
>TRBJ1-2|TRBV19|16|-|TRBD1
TGTGCCAGTAGCACTGCAGGGGGGCTTGGTAACTATGGCTACACCTTC
CASSTAGGLGNYGYTF
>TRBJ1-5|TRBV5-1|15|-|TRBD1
TGCGCCAGCAGCTTGACAGGGGGAAGGAATCAGCCCCAGCATTTT
CASSLTGGRNQPQHF
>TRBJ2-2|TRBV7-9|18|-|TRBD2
TGTGCCAGCAGAACCGGACTAGCGGGGGGGCCTGGCCGGCGGGAGCTGTTTTTT
CASRTGLAGGPGRRELFF
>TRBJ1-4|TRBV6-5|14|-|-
TGTGCCAGCAGTGTCTTTGGAGCTAATGAAAAACTGTTTTTT
CASSVFGANEKLFF
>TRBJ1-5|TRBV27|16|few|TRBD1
TGTGCCAGCAGTGGGGCAGGGGGCGGAGGAAATCAGCCCCAGCATTTT
CASSGAGGGGNQPQHF
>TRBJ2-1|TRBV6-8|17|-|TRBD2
TGTGCCAGCAGCTCCTCCATGCGGGGGGAGTCCTACAATGAGCAGTTCTTC
CASSSSMRGESYNEQFF
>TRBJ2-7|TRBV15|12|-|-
TGTGCCACCAGCAGAGATAAGCGGGAGCAGTACTTC
CATSRDKREQYF
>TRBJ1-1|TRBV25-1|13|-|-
TGTGCCAGCTCCCGGACACCGAACACTGAAGCTTTCTTT
CASSRTPNTEAFF
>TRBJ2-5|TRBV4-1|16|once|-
TGCGCCAGCAGCCAAGAAAGGGGGGGGGCAACTGAGACCCAGTACTTC
CASSQERGGATETQYF